What follows are 9 T cell receptor beta chains derived from one specimen sequenced in a study of molecular identifiers for immune sequencing clone quantification. TCRdb processed the PCR reads anew with MiXCR; each CDR3 protein has one entry. The data show about 98,000 distinct CDR3 sequences, about 35% seen once. Sequenced: naive CD8+ T cells from blood, with Jurkat cell RNA spiked in. Indicated subset: FACS-sorted CD8+CD4-CCR7+CD45RA+ naive T cells. The receptor source for this set is a human donor in good health. Some libraries in this study had Jurkat cell RNA spiked in.

The rearrangement links TRBV28 to TRBJ2-3; the match to TRBD2 covers 14 bases. Trimming cost V 2 bases and J 3 bases; bases outside gene matches: 4. CDR1 MDHEN and CDR2 SYDVKM come from the germline V gene. The CDR3 is made up of 17 amino acids. The CDR3 reads CASSLGLAGGDTDTQYF. Here the CDR3 DNA reads TGTGCCAGCAGTTTAGGACTAGCGGGAGGCGATACAGATACGCAGTATTTT.

The chain is built from TRBV6-2 or TRBV6-3 and TRBJ1-5; no clear D gene. The germline V gene has CDR1 MNHEY and CDR2 SVGEGT. This CDR3 is 13 amino acids long. The CDR3: CASEDGVRQPQHF. As DNA, the CDR3 is TGTGCGAGCGAGGATGGGGTTCGGCAGCCCCAGCATTTT.

Of note for this clonotype: In this CDR3 the conserved last residue, phenylalanine or tryptophan, is missing, so a read error is likely. V and J are TRBV20-1 and TRBJ2-3; TRBD2 matches at 12 bases. The germline V gene encodes CDR1 DFQATT and CDR2 SNEGSKA (reference sequence). The ends lost 2 bases at V and 5 bases at J; junction bases unmatched: 8. The CDR3 has 16 amino acids. CDR3 residues: CSARPLAGGPLDTQYL. Here the CDR3 DNA reads TGCAGTGCTAGACCCCTAGCGGGAGGGCCTCTAGATACGCAGTATCTT.

As for this clonotype: A much more abundant neighbour one base away suggests this may be a read error. V is TRBV12-3 or TRBV12-4 and J is TRBJ2-2, with unresolved D. CDR3 size: 14 residues. The ends were cut back, 7 bases at V and 2 bases at J, with 11 bases in the middle. The DNA for the CDR3 is TGTGCCAGCACGAAGACTGAAAACACCGGGGAGCTGTTTTTT. Its protein is CASTKTENTGELFF.

Concerning this clonotype itself: A much larger clone differs by one base, so this may be a read error. In this CDR3 the conserved last residue, phenylalanine or tryptophan, is missing, so a read error is likely. CDR3 residues: CASSQEVGSNYEQYI. The CDR3 DNA follows: TGTGCCAGCAGCCAGGAGGTCGGTTCGAACTACGAGCAGTACATC. This chain uses TRBV4-2 with TRBJ2-7; TRBD2 is a possible D gene (5 bases). The germline V and J ends were trimmed by 3 bases and 3 bases, with 15 bases remaining between them. CDR3 length: 15 residues. Germline V lookup: CDR1 LGHNA, CDR2 YNFKEQ.

This clonotype was counted between two and nine times. An end of the junction does not agree with germline; a read error may underlie this. The chain employs TRBV12-3 or TRBV12-4 and TRBJ2-7; 8 nucleotides agree with TRBD1. The CDR3 has 12 residues. The chain's CDR3 is CASSASRDRIAF. The DNA of the CDR3 is TGTGCCAGCAGCGCCAGCAGGGACAGGATCGCCTTC.

The chain recombines TRBV6-5 with TRBJ2-1, with 13 bases fitting TRBD2. Germline V gene data show CDR1 as MNHEY and CDR2 as SVGAGI. The CDR3 is 14 amino acids. The trim removed 10 bases at V and 9 bases at J, leaving 9 bases unmatched. The CDR3 nucleotides are TGTGCCACCACAGGACTAGCGGGAGCGGTTGAGCAGTTCTTC. It translates to CATTGLAGAVEQFF.

V usage is TRBV20-1 and J usage is TRBJ2-7; D is perhaps TRBD1 (5 bases). Trimming removed 0 bases at V and 2 bases at J, with 11 bases between. The CDR3 length is 14 residues. From germline, CDR1 is DFQATT and CDR2 SNEGSKA (reference sequence). CDR3 bases: TGCAGTGCTAGAGATGGGGCAACGACCTACGAGCAGTACTTC. Its protein is CSARDGATTYEQYF.

This clonotype came up many times. The chain uses TRBV27 and TRBJ2-7; the D is unclear. Germline V gives CDR1 MNHEY, CDR2 SMNVEV (reference sequence). Between the trimmed V and J ends, which lost 5 bases and 6 bases, there was a span of 14 bases. The CDR3 length is 13 residues. In DNA form, the CDR3 reads TGTGCCAGCAGTCCAGCCCTGGGGTCCGAGCAGTACTTC. Its translation: CASSPALGSEQYF.